This TCR beta chain emerged from a study of beta chain features in type 1 diabetes listed by TCRdb under 2018. With regard to the full study: Patients and healthy donors did not differ in mean age, gender distribution, total cell number or subset yield. Across all samples, about 110 million sorted cells were examined, and cell number per subset correlated strongly with RNA yield. In the study, TCRB repertoires of sorted circulating CD4+ T cell subsets from recently diagnosed type 1 diabetes patients were compared with those of matched healthy donors. Regulatory and stem cell-like memory subsets were obtained from only 8 patients and roughly 8 healthy donors, while naive and central memory subsets were obtained from all 28 donors. Paper-wide results and their limitations: A moderate but significant shortening of TCRB CDR3 length was observed in type 1 diabetes patients in all four CD4+ subsets. PCR might favor shorter templates, but patient and control samples were amplified and corrected together, so any skew would affect both groups equally. Because cDNA was sequenced instead of genomic DNA, activated cells with high expression could be over-represented, although the groups did not differ in activation or CD3 levels. At VDJ recombination sites, type 1 diabetes patients had fewer insertions and more deleted nucleotides, which implies abnormalities in thymic rearrangement. HLA sub-analyses involved small numbers of individuals, so any influence of HLA type on TCRB rearrangement remained unresolved. Naive, central memory and regulatory TCRB repertoires appeared to be more alike among patients than among healthy donors.

Each donor gave one peripheral blood draw, averaging about 100 mL, which was collected into heparinised tubes. A BD FACSAria II and a panel including CD45RO, CCR7, CD25, CD127, CD95 and CD27 were used to sort naive, central memory, regulatory and stem cell-like memory CD4+ T cells. Purity was above 95% for every sorted population. Right away, PBMCs were isolated by Lymphoprep density gradient centrifugation and were stained directly, with no culture step. Samples were stained and sorted in pairs, with one healthy donor and one patient per experiment, so that batch effects were minimized. The entire amount of isolated RNA was reverse transcribed using the High Capacity cDNA Reverse Transcription Kit, so the sequenced TCRB transcripts were expressed ones. Naive, central memory and regulatory T cell samples underwent deep immunoSEQ sequencing, averaging around 3.6 million total reads per sample. Sorted cells were lysed in RLT buffer, and RNA was extracted using DNase-treated RNeasy Micro or Mini kits according to cell number. To prevent cross-contamination, each cell subset was processed individually, whereas patient and healthy donor samples were processed jointly. Using the immunoSEQ multiplex PCR, TCRB sequences were amplified from cDNA into 87-bp fragments spanning the CDR3 region. Sequencing of the amplicons was done on the Illumina HiSeq platform. Under the source paper's analysis protocol: PCR bias was computationally corrected using synthetic template baselines, reads within Hamming distance 2 were collapsed, and singletons that could not be merged were discarded. By aligning reads against IMGT, V, D and J genes, CDR3 length, and insertions or deletions at six rearrangement sites were assigned. Within each subset, clonotype counts were normalized to sorted cell number, and only after that were true diversity and Gini coefficients computed with the tcR R package. Repertoire sharing was quantified using the overlap coefficient calculated on TCRB nucleotide sequences. TCRdb obtained this table from immuneACCESS and retained in-frame rearrangements with V and J assigned. These tables miss some clones; where compared with another copy, unresolved V genes account for less than half of the shortfall, and the remainder is unexplained. Clone size and the V and J calls come from that table; the DNA yielded D and trimming. The sample table shows 140,000 to 150,000 clones, and around 50% are seen once. The top ten clones comprise roughly 0.4% of the sample.

V and J lose 2 bases and 1 base, and a span of 12 bases separates them. Reading the germline V gene gives CDR1 SGHTA and CDR2 FQGNSA. Spanning cysteine to phenylalanine, the CDR3 consists of 15 amino acids. The CDR3 DNA has 45 bases and is translated from base 1. With regard to this clone: The antigen it recognizes is unknown. It has no much larger one-base neighbor in the sample; base qualities were not kept.

The sequence links TRBV7-2 to TRBJ2-7; the D gene is possibly TRBD2, with 5 bases matching. Sequenced sample: Tregs from blood. What this sample's cell subset or site label stands for: regulatory CD4+ T cells. The receptor comes from a man in his late teens or twenties in good health. The CDR3 region reads CASSLSSGSSYEQYF. The DNA sequence follows: TGTGCCAGCAGCTTATCCAGCGGTTCTTCCTACGAGCAGTACTTC.